What follows are 18 T cell receptor beta chains derived from one specimen sequenced in a study of blood T cell repertoires in COVID-19. Assay: immunoSEQ multiplex PCR; the TCRdb copy retains only in-frame clones and omits some. This sample has about 280,000 clones, with roughly 85% found just once. Specimen: PBMCs or T cells enriched from blood (not recorded which). The receptor source for this set is a middle-aged man who had been exposed to COVID-19.

The chain combines TRBV6-5 with TRBJ2-7, with 14 bases aligning to TRBD2. The V gene end was trimmed by 7 bases and the J gene end by 7 bases; junction bases not matched to a gene: 6. The length of the CDR3 is 14 residues. The germline V gene encodes CDR1 MNHEY and CDR2 SVGAGI. Here the CDR3 DNA reads TGTGCCAGCATTCCGGGACTAGCGGGAGCTGAGCAGTACTTC. It codes for CASIPGLAGAEQYF.

The chain links TRBV4-1 to TRBJ1-1; D unresolved. Trimming removed 5 bases from V and 3 bases from J, with 13 bases in between. The CDR3 length is 14 residues. Germline V gene sequence: CDR1 MGHRA, CDR2 YSYEKL. CDR3 sequence: CASSGGVLDTEAFF. The CDR3 coding sequence is TGCGCCAGCAGCGGAGGTGTGTTGGACACTGAAGCTTTCTTT.

On this clone itself: Other DNA variants within this sample encode the same CDR3. The chain uses TRBV9 and TRBJ2-5, with a possible D match to TRBD1 (6 bases). The CDR3 extends over 13 amino acids. Trimming removed 3 bases at V and 2 bases at J, with 8 bases between. Germline V gene lookup returns CDR1 SGDLS and CDR2 YYNGEE. CDR3 in amino acids: CASSGGQQETQYF. CDR3 sequence (DNA): TGTGCCAGCAGCGGAGGACAGCAAGAGACCCAGTACTTC.

This clone was seen a few times. V usage is TRBV7-9 and J usage is TRBJ2-7; possibly TRBD2 for D (6 bases). This CDR3 has 15 amino acids. Per germline, CDR1 SEHNR and CDR2 FQNEAQ (reference sequence). V lost 6 bases, J lost 0 bases, and 15 bases lay in between. CDR3 DNA sequence: TGTGCCAGCAGACCCGGGGACGGGAGCTCCTACGAGCAGTACTTC. It encodes CASRPGDGSSYEQYF.

The V and J genes are TRBV19 and TRBJ2-3, with 8 bases that match TRBD1. Germline CDR1 and CDR2: LNHDA and SQIVND (reference sequence). The length of the CDR3 is 16 residues. V trimming: 7 bases; J trimming: 0 bases; junction bases outside the gene matches: 9. CDR3 in DNA: TGTGCCAGTACCGACCAGGGGGCCCTTAGCACAGATACGCAGTATTTT. This sequence encodes CASTDQGALSTDTQYF.

This chain uses TRBV7-9 with TRBJ1-4; the D is unclear. V was trimmed by 3 bases and J by 5 bases, leaving 10 bases between them. CDR3 length: 14 amino acids. Germline V CDR1 and CDR2: SEHNR, FQNEAQ (reference sequence). CDR3 amino acids: CASSFREANEKLFF. CDR3 DNA: TGTGCCAGCAGCTTCCGGGAAGCCAATGAAAAACTGTTTTTT.

The V gene is TRBV30, the J gene TRBJ2-7; D possibly corresponds to TRBD1 (5 bases). Deletions cut 0 bases from V and 6 bases from J, with 12 bases between. Germline values: CDR1 GTSNPN, CDR2 SVGIG (reference sequence). This CDR3 is built from 13 residues. The CDR3 bases are TGTGCCTGGAGTGTAGACAGCAGAACCGAGCAGTACTTC. This sequence encodes CAWSVDSRTEQYF.

The J gene is TRBJ1-5, the V gene TRBV4-1; D is possibly TRBD1 (6 bases). CDR1 and CDR2 from the germline V gene are MGHRA and YSYEKL. Trimming took off 1 base at V and 2 bases at J, with 21 bases between the two ends. There are 19 residues in the CDR3. The CDR3, as DNA: TGCGCCAGCAGCCAAGTTGGCACGGCTGGGGGCAGAGGCAATCAGCCCCAGCATTTT. It codes for CASSQVGTAGGRGNQPQHF.

The V call is TRBV19, the J call TRBJ2-2; 8 nucleotides align to TRBD2. The germline gives CDR1 LNHDA, CDR2 SQIVND (reference sequence). The CDR3 spans 16 residues. The junction had 11 bases not matched to a gene; V was cut back by 7 bases and J by 4 bases. The CDR3 loop reads CASMFPGTRATGELFF. The CDR3 DNA is TGTGCCAGTATGTTCCCTGGGACTAGGGCCACCGGGGAGCTGTTTTTT.

The chain has TRBV5-1 and TRBJ2-2, with D perhaps matching TRBD1 (6 bases). V lost 0 bases and J lost 6, with 12 bases in between. Germline lookup yields CDR1 SGHRS and CDR2 YFSETQ. The CDR3 has 15 residues. In DNA form, the CDR3 reads TGCGCCAGCAGCTTGGCCTTGTCAGGGGCCGGGGAGCTGTTTTTT. This codes for CASSLALSGAGELFF. Supplemented by reference TRBV5-1 and TRBJ2-2, the full variable domain reads KAGVTQTPRYLIKTRGQQVTLSCSPISGHRSVSWYQQTPGQGLQFLFEYFSETQRNKGNFPGRFSGRQFSNSRSEMNVSTLELGDSALYLCASSLALSGAGELFFGEGSRLTVL.

This chain uses TRBV10-2 with TRBJ1-1, with TRBD1 matching over 7 bases. The V gene's germline CDR1 is WSHSY and CDR2 SAAADI. With 6 bases clipped from V and 2 bases from J, the junction kept 6 bases outside the gene matches. The CDR3 runs to 14 residues. DNA for the CDR3: TGCGCCAGCAGGGCCGGGACAGCTAACACTGAAGCTTTCTTT. Amino acids: CASRAGTANTEAFF.

The count of this clone is one. This chain uses TRBV9 with TRBJ1-3, with D possibly matching TRBD1 (6 bases). CDR3 length: 14 amino acids. Germline V CDR1 and CDR2: SGDLS, YYNGEE. Trimming removed 5 bases at V and 2 bases at J, with 11 bases between. The CDR3, as DNA: TGTGCCAGCAGTCCCGGACAGACTGGAAACACCATATATTTT. Protein sequence: CASSPGQTGNTIYF.

The rearrangement links TRBV19 to TRBJ2-1; D is undetermined. In germline, CDR1 is LNHDA, CDR2 SQIVND (reference sequence). The CDR3 contains 13 residues. The ends were cut back, 2 bases at V and 7 bases at J, with 9 bases in the middle. In DNA, the CDR3 is TGTGCCAGTAGTATATCGGAGTCGAATGAGCAGTTCTTC. Protein product: CASSISESNEQFF.

This clone was recorded once. J is TRBJ1-3 and V is TRBV7-9; perhaps TRBD1 as D (6 bases). This CDR3 has 16 amino acids. Germline V CDR1 and CDR2: SEHNR, FQNEAQ (reference sequence). Trimming shortened V by 1 base and J by 5 bases, and 15 bases separated the two germline ends. The CDR3 region has the DNA TGTGCCAGCAGCTTAGTGGGACAATCATGGAGAAACACCATATATTTT. It is translated as CASSLVGQSWRNTIYF.

This rearrangement joins TRBV29-1 to TRBJ1-2; 7 bases agree with TRBD1. Germline V CDR1 and CDR2: SQVTM, ANQGSEA. With 3 bases clipped from V and 5 bases from J, the junction kept 9 bases outside the gene matches. This CDR3 contains 14 residues. CDR3 amino acids: CSVDPTGPRYGYTF. For the CDR3, the DNA is TGCAGCGTTGACCCGACAGGGCCGAGGTATGGCTACACCTTC.

The chain couples TRBV7-8 to TRBJ2-7; the D gene is possibly TRBD1 (6 bases). Per the germline V gene, CDR1 is SGHVS and CDR2 is FQNEAQ. The CDR3 is made up of 15 amino acids. V was cut by 2 bases and J by 5 bases, with 16 bases left in between. CDR3 sequence: CASSLLGGSVDEQYF. CDR3 in DNA: TGTGCCAGCAGCTTATTAGGGGGAAGTGTGGACGAGCAGTACTTC.

The J gene is TRBJ2-3, the V gene TRBV3-1 (or the pseudogene TRBV3-2), with 7 bases identical to TRBD2. CDR1 is LGHDT, CDR2 YNNKEL, per germline (reference sequence). V was pared by 5 bases and J by 0 bases, with 5 bases of the junction left unmatched. The CDR3 is 15 amino acids. In DNA, the CDR3 is TGTGCCAGCAGCTTCGCTAGCGGAAGCACAGATACGCAGTATTTT. Translation: CASSFASGSTDTQYF.

The V gene is TRBV2, the J gene TRBJ2-7; D possibly corresponds to TRBD2 (5 bases). V lost 8 bases and J lost 6, with 20 bases in between. The CDR3 length is 14 residues. Germline V CDR1 and CDR2: SNHLY, FYNNEI. The CDR3 DNA follows: TGTGCCAGCCGAGTCGGGGTAACCAAGGGCGAGCAGTACTTC. Amino acids: CASRVGVTKGEQYF.